The sequence of this T cell receptor beta chain was determined in a study of cytomegalovirus exposure and HLA in healthy donors. At the level of the study: The study placed about 86% of its 350 to 400 genotyped donors in the Caucasian-associated ancestry cluster.

This clone was seen a few times. Its antigen is not identified. The same CDR3 can be traced to other DNA sequences in this sample. The PCR ran on 60 Vbeta and 13 Jbeta primers. Sequenced by immunoSEQ multiplex PCR; TCRdb stores in-frame clones only, minus some. Of some 74,000 clones detected, about 72% appear once; the ten largest clones hold about 22%. The CDR3 runs to 12 residues. V was trimmed by 11 bases and J by 8 bases, leaving 13 bases between them. From germline, CDR1 is MNHEY and CDR2 SMNVEV (reference sequence). Overall study results and limits: In terms of immune exposure information, only CMV serostatus was available. Later on, an analysis found that several of the most significant clusters appeared to be linked to common viral pathogens, which included parvovirus B19. The study designated 150 to 200 TCR beta chains cytomegalovirus-associated.

The chain carries TRBV27 and TRBJ1-6; D is uncertain. The sequence was collected from a man between 40 and 49 years old in good health and CMV-seropositive. Specimen: PBMCs. The CDR3 DNA reads as TGTGCCGCGGGTAGAGCCTATTCACCCCTCCACTTT. Translation: CAAGRAYSPLHF.